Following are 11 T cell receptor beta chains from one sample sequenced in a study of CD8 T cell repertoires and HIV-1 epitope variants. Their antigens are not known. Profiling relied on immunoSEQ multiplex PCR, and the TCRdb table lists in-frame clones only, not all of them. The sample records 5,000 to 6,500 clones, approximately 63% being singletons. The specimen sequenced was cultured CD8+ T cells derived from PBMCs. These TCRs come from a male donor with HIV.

The DNA of the CDR3 is TGTGCCAGCAGTTACGAGACAGGCTCGATTGAAGCTTTCTTT. This encodes CASSYETGSIEAFF. This sequence joins TRBV28 and TRBJ1-1, with D possibly TRBD1 on 6 matching bases. Germline assignment: CDR1 MDHEN and CDR2 SYDVKM. The CDR3 runs to 14 residues. V lost 4 bases to trimming and J lost 7 bases, with 16 bases between them.

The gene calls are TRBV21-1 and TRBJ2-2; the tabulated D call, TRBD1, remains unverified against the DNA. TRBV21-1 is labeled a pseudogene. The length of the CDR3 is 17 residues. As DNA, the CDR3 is TGTGCCAGCAGCCGTGAGTTAGTACACAGGCTTGACCGGGAGCTGTTTTTT. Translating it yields CASSRELVHRLDRELFF.

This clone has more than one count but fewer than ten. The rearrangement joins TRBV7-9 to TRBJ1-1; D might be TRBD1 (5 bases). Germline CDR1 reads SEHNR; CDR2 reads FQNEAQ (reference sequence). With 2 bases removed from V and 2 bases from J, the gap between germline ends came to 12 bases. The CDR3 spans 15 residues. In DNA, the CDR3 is TGTGCCAGCAGCTTAAATGGGGGTTCCAACACTGAAGCTTTCTTT. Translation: CASSLNGGSNTEAFF. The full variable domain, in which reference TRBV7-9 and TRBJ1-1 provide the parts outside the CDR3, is DTGVSQNPRHKITKRGQNVTFRCDPISEHNRLYWYRQTLGQGPEFLTYFQNEAQLEKSRLLSDRFSAERPKGSFSTLEIQRTEQGDSAMYLCASSLNGGSNTEAFFGQGTRLTVV.

The CDR3 sequence is CASSFSRISYNEQFF. The DNA of the CDR3 is TGTGCCAGCAGTTTTTCCAGGATCTCCTACAATGAGCAGTTCTTC. The chain uses TRBV28 and TRBJ2-1; no reliable D call. The CDR3 is 15 residues long. CDR1 MDHEN and CDR2 SYDVKM come from the germline V gene. V was shortened by 3 bases and J by 0 bases, with 9 bases between the two germline ends. Together with reference TRBV28 and TRBJ2-1, the CDR3 gives the full variable domain: DVKVTQSSRYLVKRTGEKVFLECVQDMDHENMFWYRQDPGLGLRLIYFSYDVKMKEKGDIPEGYSVSREKKERFSLILESASTNQTSMYLCASSFSRISYNEQFFGPGTRLTVL.

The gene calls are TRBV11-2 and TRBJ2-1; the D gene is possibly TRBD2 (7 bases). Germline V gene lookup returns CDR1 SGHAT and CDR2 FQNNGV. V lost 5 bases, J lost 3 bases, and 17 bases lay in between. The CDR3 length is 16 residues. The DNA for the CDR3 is TGTGCCAGCAGCCTGGGGGGGGCTACCTTCTACAATGAGCAGTTCTTC. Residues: CASSLGGATFYNEQFF.

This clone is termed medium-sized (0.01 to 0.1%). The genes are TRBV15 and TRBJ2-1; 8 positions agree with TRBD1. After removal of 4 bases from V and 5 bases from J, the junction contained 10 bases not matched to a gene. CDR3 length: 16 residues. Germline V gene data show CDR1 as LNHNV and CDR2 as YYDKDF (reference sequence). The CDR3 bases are TGTGCCACCAGCATTACGACAGGGGTTGTGGACAATGAGCAGTTCTTC. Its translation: CATSITTGVVDNEQFF.

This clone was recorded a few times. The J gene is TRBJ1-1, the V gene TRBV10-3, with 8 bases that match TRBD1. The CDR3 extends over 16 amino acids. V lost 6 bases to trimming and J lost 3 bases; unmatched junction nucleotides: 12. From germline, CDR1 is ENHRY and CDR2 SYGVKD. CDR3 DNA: TGTGCCATCAGGACGGACAGGGAGGGTCGGGACACTGAAGCTTTCTTT. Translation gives CAIRTDREGRDTEAFF.

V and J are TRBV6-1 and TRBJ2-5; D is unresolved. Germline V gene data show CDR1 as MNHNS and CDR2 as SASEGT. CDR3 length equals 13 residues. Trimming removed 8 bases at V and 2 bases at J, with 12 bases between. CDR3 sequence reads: CASGLAAQETQYF. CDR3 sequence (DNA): TGTGCCAGCGGGTTGGCAGCTCAAGAGACCCAGTACTTC.

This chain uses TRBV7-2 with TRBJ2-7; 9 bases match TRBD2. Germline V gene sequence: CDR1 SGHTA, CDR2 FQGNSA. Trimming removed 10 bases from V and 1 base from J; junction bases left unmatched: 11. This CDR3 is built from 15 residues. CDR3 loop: CATTNSGRRSYEQYF. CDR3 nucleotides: TGTGCCACCACGAATAGCGGGAGACGATCCTACGAGCAGTACTTC.

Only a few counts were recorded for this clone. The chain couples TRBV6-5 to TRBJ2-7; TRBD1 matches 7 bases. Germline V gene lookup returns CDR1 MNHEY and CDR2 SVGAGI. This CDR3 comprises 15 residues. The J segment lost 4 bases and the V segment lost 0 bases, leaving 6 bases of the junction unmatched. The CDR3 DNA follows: TGTGCCAGCAGTTACTCGAGGACAGGTGGTTACGAGCAGTACTTC. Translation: CASSYSRTGGYEQYF.

The CDR3 nucleotides read TGTGCCAGTCAAGCCGGGCCCCCAGCCTACAATGAGCAGTTCTTC. It encodes CASQAGPPAYNEQFF. The chain uses TRBV19 and TRBJ2-1; the D is unclear. From germline, CDR1 is LNHDA and CDR2 SQIVND (reference sequence). Between the trimmed V and J ends, which lost 8 bases and 2 bases, there was a span of 16 bases. There are 15 residues in the CDR3.